The present entry profiles one T cell receptor beta chain with its context. Antigen: not known. Patients were living with locally advanced or metastatic urothelial carcinoma. This sample is part of a study of PD-L1 blockade in urothelial cancer. Across the study: Reported median T cell count for blood samples was around 140,000. Regarding the study as a whole: Tumor-associated clones in the blood of durable-benefit patients grew more at 3 weeks.

A spike-in of synthetic TCR analog templates was added to each PCR. The data were produced by immunoSEQ multiplex PCR, yet TCRdb's version contains in-frame clones alone and is incomplete. The sample lists 45,000 to 50,000 clones; 70% to 90% were seen once. Looked up from germline, CDR1 is KGHSH and CDR2 is LQKENI. Trimming removed 1 base from V and 5 bases from J, with 9 bases in between. CDR3 size: 14 residues. This clonotype originated in an elderly man with urothelial cancer. The sample in question was PBMCs, obtained around atezolizumab (anti-PD-L1) treatment. This chain uses TRBV18 with TRBJ2-4; tentatively, D is TRBD1 (6 bases). This CDR3 reads CASSPRDIENIQYF. DNA for the CDR3: TGTGCCAGCTCACCACGGGACATAGAAAACATTCAGTACTTC.